The clone carrying this T cell receptor beta chain was detected ten times or more. Its antigen is undetermined. From germline, CDR1 is SEHNR and CDR2 FQNEAQ (reference sequence). The V segment lost 1 base and the J segment 0 bases; nucleotides outside the gene matches: 1. The CDR3 runs to 16 residues. TCRdb processed the 5' RACE reads anew with MiXCR; each CDR3 protein has one entry. The table has about 160,000 distinct CDR3 sequences, around 8.9% seen once. This sample stems from a study of CD8 T cells in ankylosing spondylitis. The study's findings and limits: Matched ankylosing spondylitis synovial fluid reportedly showed significant enrichment of disease-linked clones. Blood of patients with ankylosing spondylitis appeared to be characterized by a TCR beta motif of eight highly homologous variants.

V is TRBV7-9 and J is TRBJ2-1; 9 bases agree with TRBD2. This clonotype originated in a female donor with ankylosing spondylitis or in good health (not recorded which). Sequenced material: blood, either unsorted or a sorted T cell fraction (not recorded which). CDR3 coding DNA: TGTGCCAGCAGCTTAGGACTAGCGGCCTCCTACAATGAGCAGTTCTTC. As protein: CASSLGLAASYNEQFF.